These 9 T cell receptor beta chains share one sample of origin, sequenced in a study of response to subunit inactivated influenza vaccine. From the RT-PCR reads, TCRdb called clonotypes with MiXCR, one entry per CDR3 protein. The sample has around 500,000 distinct CDR3 sequences; approximately 11% are singletons. Sequenced here: PBMCs from blood, sampled roughly 45 days after vaccination. Every receptor here comes from a man aged 45-65 years who received an inactivated influenza vaccine.

This clonotype was recorded many times. J is TRBJ2-5 and V is TRBV6-2 or TRBV6-3, with D perhaps matching TRBD2 (6 bases). This CDR3 has 16 amino acids. V lost 6 bases and J 4 bases, leaving 21 bases between the germline ends. The germline V gene has CDR1 MNHEY and CDR2 SVGEGT. The CDR3 nucleotides read TGTGCCAGCAGGCCCCTACGTGGCGGGGTGGGAGAGACCCAGTACTTC. Its protein is CASRPLRGGVGETQYF.

This clonotype showed up just a few times. At one end, the junction sequence differs from germline, possibly due to a read error. The chain is built from TRBV2 and TRBJ2-7; no reliable D call. The CDR3 contains 11 residues. Germline CDR1 reads SNHLY; CDR2 reads FYNNEI. CDR3 sequence reads: CASSSAYGQYF. The CDR3 DNA reads as TGTGCCAGCAGTTCCGCCTACGGGCAGTACTTC. The full variable domain, its missing parts supplied by reference TRBV2 and TRBJ2-7, is EPEVTQTPSHQVTQMGQEVILRCVPISNHLYFYWYRQILGQKVEFLVSFYNNEISEKSEIFDDQFSVERPDGSNFTLKIRSTKLEDSAMYFCASSSAYGQYFGPGTRLTVT.

This clonotype was observed a few times. The chain uses TRBV5-5 and TRBJ2-4; 8 bases align to TRBD1. The trim removed 4 bases at V and 3 bases at J, leaving 12 bases unmatched. Germline V gives CDR1 SGHKS, CDR2 YYEKEE (reference sequence). The CDR3 runs to 17 residues. CDR3 sequence: CASSRLYATGDKNIQYF. The CDR3 DNA follows: TGTGCCAGCAGCCGATTATATGCGACAGGGGACAAAAACATTCAGTACTTC.

This clonotype was seen a handful of times. The V call is TRBV4-2, the J call TRBJ2-7; D is unclear. The CDR3 runs to 15 residues. Germline assignment: CDR1 LGHNA and CDR2 YNFKEQ. Between the trimmed V and J ends, which lost 1 base and 1 base, there was a span of 11 bases. The DNA of the CDR3 is TGTGCCAGCAGCCAAGTAAAAGGATCTTCCTACGAGCAGTACTTC. Amino acid sequence: CASSQVKGSSYEQYF.

This clonotype is categorized as medium-sized. Here the CDR3 reads CASSLIGLVAYEQYF. Here the CDR3 DNA reads TGTGCCAGCAGCTTAATCGGGCTAGTCGCCTACGAGCAGTACTTC. This sequence joins TRBV7-2 and TRBJ2-7, with no clear D. The germline CDR1 and CDR2 sequences are SGHTA and FQGNSA. Trimming took off 2 bases at V and 2 bases at J, with 13 bases between the two ends. The CDR3 length is 15 residues. The full variable domain, its missing parts supplied by reference TRBV7-2 and TRBJ2-7, is GAGVSQSPSNKVTEKGKDVELRCDPISGHTALYWYRQSLGQGLEFLIYFQGNSAPDKSGLPSDRFSAERTGGSVSTLTIQRTQQEDSAVYLCASSLIGLVAYEQYFGPGTRLTVT.

V gene TRBV9 combines with J gene TRBJ2-7; the D gene is possibly TRBD1 (6 bases). V shed 0 bases and J shed 5 bases, with 15 bases lying between them. CDR1 is SGDLS and CDR2 is YYNGEE in the germline V gene. CDR3 size: 15 residues. CDR3 region: CASSVAPGVVHEQYF. DNA for the CDR3: TGTGCCAGCAGCGTAGCGCCAGGGGTTGTCCACGAGCAGTACTTC.

This clonotype has at least ten counts. The chain employs TRBV12-3 or TRBV12-4 and TRBJ1-2; no firm D call. Between the trimmed V and J ends, which lost 3 bases and 8 bases, there was a span of 10 bases. The CDR3 runs 12 residues. The CDR3 region has the DNA TGTGCCAGCAGTTTCGGCACAAGCGGCTACACCTTC. This codes for CASSFGTSGYTF.

The chain couples TRBV6-1 to TRBJ2-1; D may be TRBD2 (6 bases). With 8 bases removed from V and 9 bases from J, the gap between germline ends came to 17 bases. Germline-derived CDR1 and CDR2 are MNHNS and SASEGT. The CDR3 runs to 13 residues. The chain's CDR3 is CASVGWEAGEQFF. The CDR3 coding sequence is TGTGCCAGCGTGGGGTGGGAGGCCGGTGAGCAGTTCTTC.

This clonotype showed up just a few times. The V call is TRBV5-6, the J call TRBJ1-1; D is unclear. There are 12 residues in the CDR3. V was clipped by 4 bases and J by 2 bases, with 6 bases between them. Germline V lookup: CDR1 SGHDT, CDR2 YYEEEE. CDR3: CASSITNTEAFF. CDR3 DNA sequence: TGTGCCAGCAGCATAACTAACACTGAAGCTTTCTTT.